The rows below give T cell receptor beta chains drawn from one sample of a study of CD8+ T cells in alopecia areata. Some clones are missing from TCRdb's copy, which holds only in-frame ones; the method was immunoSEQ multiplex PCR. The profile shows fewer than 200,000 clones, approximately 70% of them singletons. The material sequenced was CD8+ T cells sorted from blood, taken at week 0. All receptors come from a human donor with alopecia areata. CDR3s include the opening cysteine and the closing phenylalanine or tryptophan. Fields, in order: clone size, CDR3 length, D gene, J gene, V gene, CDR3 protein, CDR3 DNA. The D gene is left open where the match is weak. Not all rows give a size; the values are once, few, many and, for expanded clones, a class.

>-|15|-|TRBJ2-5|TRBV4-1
CASSQVVRSQETQYF
TGCGCCAGCAGCCAAGTTGTCAGGAGCCAAGAGACCCAGTACTTC
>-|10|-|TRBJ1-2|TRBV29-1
CSVVRDGYTF
TGCAGCGTTGTTCGCGATGGCTACACCTTC
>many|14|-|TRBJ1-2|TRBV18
CASSPPTESYGYTF
TGTGCCAGCTCACCACCCACAGAGAGTTATGGCTACACCTTC
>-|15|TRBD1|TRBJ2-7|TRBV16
CASSQSTGGNYEQYF
TGTGCCAGCAGCCAATCGACAGGGGGCAACTACGAGCAGTACTTC
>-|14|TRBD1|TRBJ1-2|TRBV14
CASSQAGTGTGYTF
TGTGCCAGCAGCCAAGCCGGGACAGGGACTGGCTACACCTTC
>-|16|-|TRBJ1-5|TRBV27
CASSHYQARGDQPQHF
TGTGCCAGCAGCCATTATCAGGCAAGAGGGGATCAGCCCCAGCATTTT
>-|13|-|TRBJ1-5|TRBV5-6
CASSLGSNQPQHF
TGTGCCAGCAGCTTGGGGTCCAATCAGCCCCAGCATTTT
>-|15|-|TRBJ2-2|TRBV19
CASSIPPGYPGELFF
TGTGCCAGTAGTATACCGCCAGGGTACCCCGGGGAGCTGTTTTTT
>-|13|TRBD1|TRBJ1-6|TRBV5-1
CASSSTGTGERHF
TGCGCCAGCAGCTCGACCGGGACAGGGGAGCGCCACTTT
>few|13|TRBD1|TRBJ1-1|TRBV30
CAWSSTGATEAFF
TGTGCCTGGAGCTCCACAGGGGCCACTGAAGCTTTCTTT
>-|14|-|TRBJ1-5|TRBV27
CASSLSGVNQPQHF
TGTGCCAGCAGTTTGTCAGGGGTCAATCAGCCCCAGCATTTT
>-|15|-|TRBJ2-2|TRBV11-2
CASSSSHGGTGELFF
TGTGCCAGCAGCTCAAGCCATGGGGGCACCGGGGAGCTGTTTTTT
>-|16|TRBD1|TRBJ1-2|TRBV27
CASSLRGQGTNYGYTF
TGTGCCAGCAGTTTACGGGGACAGGGGACTAACTATGGCTACACCTTC
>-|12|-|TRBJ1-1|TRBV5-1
CASSLWGDEAFF
TGCGCCAGCAGCTTGTGGGGTGATGAAGCTTTCTTT
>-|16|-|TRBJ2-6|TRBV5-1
CASSHVRDTGANVLTF
TGCGCCAGCAGCCACGTAAGGGATACTGGGGCCAACGTCCTGACTTTC
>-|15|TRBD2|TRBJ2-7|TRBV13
CASSPGLAGAGEQYF
TGTGCCAGCAGCCCGGGACTAGCGGGGGCCGGCGAGCAGTACTTC
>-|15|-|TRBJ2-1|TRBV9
CASSVAEGSVDEQFF
TGTGCCAGCAGCGTGGCCGAAGGGAGTGTAGATGAGCAGTTCTTC
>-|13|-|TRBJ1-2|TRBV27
CASSLLAGDGYTF
TGTGCCAGCAGTTTACTCGCGGGGGATGGCTACACCTTC
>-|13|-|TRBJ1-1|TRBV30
CAWSPTVNTEAFF
TGTGCCTGGAGTCCGACGGTGAACACTGAAGCTTTCTTT
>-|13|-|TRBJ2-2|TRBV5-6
CASSPPVGGELFF
TGTGCCAGCAGCCCCCCAGTAGGCGGGGAGCTGTTTTTT
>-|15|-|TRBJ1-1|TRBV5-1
CASSFRRGSGTEAFF
TGCGCCAGCAGCTTTCGGAGGGGGAGCGGAACTGAAGCTTTCTTT
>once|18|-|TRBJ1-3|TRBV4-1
CASSQVMNGESSGNTIYF
TGCGCCAGCAGCCAAGTGATGAACGGGGAGAGCTCTGGAAACACCATATATTTT
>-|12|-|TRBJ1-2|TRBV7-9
CASTLRTGTYTF
TGTGCCAGCACCCTACGGACGGGGACGTACACCTTC
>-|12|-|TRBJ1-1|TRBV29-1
CSADTGSAEAFF
TGCAGCGCTGACACAGGGTCGGCTGAAGCTTTCTTT
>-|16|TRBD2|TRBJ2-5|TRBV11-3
CASSFLSGRYQETQYF
TGTGCCAGCAGCTTTCTTAGCGGGCGGTACCAAGAGACCCAGTACTTC
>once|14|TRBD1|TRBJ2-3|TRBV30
CAWSTGVGTDTQYF
TGTGCCTGGAGCACAGGGGTGGGAACAGATACGCAGTATTTT
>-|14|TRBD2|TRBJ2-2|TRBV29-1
CSVPAGANTGELFF
TGCAGCGTTCCCGCGGGGGCGAACACCGGGGAGCTGTTTTTT
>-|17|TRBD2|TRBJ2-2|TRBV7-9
CASSPNSGTSIAGELFF
TGTGCCAGCAGCCCAAACTCCGGGACTAGTATTGCCGGGGAGCTGTTTTTT
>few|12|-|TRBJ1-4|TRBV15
CATSGVGEKLFF
TGTGCCACTTCAGGGGTTGGTGAAAAACTGTTTTTT
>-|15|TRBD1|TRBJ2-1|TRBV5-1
CASSLNQGEYLEQFF
TGCGCCAGCAGCTTGAATCAGGGGGAATACCTCGAGCAGTTCTTC
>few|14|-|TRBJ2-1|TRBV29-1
CSVPGPSFGNEQFF
TGCAGCGTACCAGGGCCCTCCTTTGGGAATGAGCAGTTCTTC
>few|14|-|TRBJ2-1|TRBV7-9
CASAPPFVGNEQFF
TGTGCCAGCGCCCCACCGTTCGTTGGCAATGAGCAGTTCTTC
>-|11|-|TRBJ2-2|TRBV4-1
CASSQQGKLFF
TGCGCCAGCAGCCAGCAGGGGAAGCTGTTTTTT
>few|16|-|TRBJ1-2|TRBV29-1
CSVVAPGTGRGPGYTF
TGCAGCGTTGTGGCCCCAGGCACAGGGAGGGGTCCGGGCTACACCTTC
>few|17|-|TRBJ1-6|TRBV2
CASSELGRQTYNSPLHF
TGTGCCAGCAGTGAACTGGGCAGACAGACCTATAATTCACCCCTCCACTTT
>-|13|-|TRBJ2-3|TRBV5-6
CASSFRGRNTQYF
TGTGCCAGCAGCTTTCGGGGGAGGAATACGCAGTATTTT
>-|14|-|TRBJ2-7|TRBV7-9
CASTNVGQAYEQYF
TGTGCCAGCACCAACGTCGGGCAGGCCTACGAGCAGTACTTC
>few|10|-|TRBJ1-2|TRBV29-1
CSVPLNGYTF
TGCAGCGTACCTCTAAATGGCTACACCTTC
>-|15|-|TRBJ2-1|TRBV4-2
CASSHPGGIYYEQFF
TGTGCCAGCAGCCACCCCGGGGGTATTTACTATGAGCAGTTCTTC
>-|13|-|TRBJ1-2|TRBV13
CASSFGREYGYTF
TGTGCCAGCAGCTTCGGCAGGGAGTATGGCTACACCTTC
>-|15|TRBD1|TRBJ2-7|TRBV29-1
CSVQGLNRGNYEQYF
TGCAGCGTTCAAGGATTGAACAGGGGCAACTACGAGCAGTACTTC
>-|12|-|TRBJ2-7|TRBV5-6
CASSQGIYEQYF
TGTGCCAGCAGCCAAGGGATTTACGAGCAGTACTTC
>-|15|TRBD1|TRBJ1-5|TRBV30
CAWSVRDRANQPQHF
TGTGCCTGGAGCGTAAGAGACAGGGCCAATCAGCCCCAGCATTTT
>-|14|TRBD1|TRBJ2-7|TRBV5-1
CASSLPGQPYEQYF
TGCGCCAGCAGCTTACCGGGACAGCCCTACGAGCAGTACTTC
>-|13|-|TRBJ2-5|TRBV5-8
CATTQGRPETQYF
TGTGCCACCACCCAGGGACGTCCAGAGACCCAGTACTTC
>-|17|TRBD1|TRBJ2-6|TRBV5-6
CASSQGQGARRANVLTF
TGTGCCAGCAGCCAGGGACAGGGGGCGCGTAGGGCCAACGTCCTGACTTTC
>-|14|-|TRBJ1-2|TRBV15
CATSSYQTNYGYTF
TGTGCCACCAGCAGTTACCAGACGAACTATGGCTACACCTTC
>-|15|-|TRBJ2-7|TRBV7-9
CASSLAQGTTYEQYF
TGTGCCAGCAGCTTAGCGCAGGGCACGACCTACGAGCAGTACTTC
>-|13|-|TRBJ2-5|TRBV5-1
CASRGLGLETQYF
TGCGCCAGCCGGGGATTGGGCCTAGAGACCCAGTACTTC
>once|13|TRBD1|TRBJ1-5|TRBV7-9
CASRLQGSQPQHF
TGTGCCAGCAGATTACAGGGGAGTCAGCCCCAGCATTTT
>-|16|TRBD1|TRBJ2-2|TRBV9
CASSVRQGADTGELFF
TGTGCCAGCAGCGTCCGACAGGGGGCGGACACCGGGGAGCTGTTTTTT
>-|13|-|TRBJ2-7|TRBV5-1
CASSFGGGWEQYF
TGCGCCAGCAGCTTCGGTGGAGGTTGGGAGCAGTACTTC
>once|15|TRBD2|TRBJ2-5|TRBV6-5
CASSYSGGVQETQYF
TGTGCCAGCAGTTATAGCGGGGGTGTCCAAGAGACCCAGTACTTC
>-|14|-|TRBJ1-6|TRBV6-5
CASSGVSYNSPLHF
TGTGCCAGCTCAGGGGTTTCCTATAATTCACCCCTCCACTTT
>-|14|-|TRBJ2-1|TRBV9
CASSVVGSNNEQFF
TGTGCCAGCAGCGTAGTTGGCAGCAACAATGAGCAGTTCTTC